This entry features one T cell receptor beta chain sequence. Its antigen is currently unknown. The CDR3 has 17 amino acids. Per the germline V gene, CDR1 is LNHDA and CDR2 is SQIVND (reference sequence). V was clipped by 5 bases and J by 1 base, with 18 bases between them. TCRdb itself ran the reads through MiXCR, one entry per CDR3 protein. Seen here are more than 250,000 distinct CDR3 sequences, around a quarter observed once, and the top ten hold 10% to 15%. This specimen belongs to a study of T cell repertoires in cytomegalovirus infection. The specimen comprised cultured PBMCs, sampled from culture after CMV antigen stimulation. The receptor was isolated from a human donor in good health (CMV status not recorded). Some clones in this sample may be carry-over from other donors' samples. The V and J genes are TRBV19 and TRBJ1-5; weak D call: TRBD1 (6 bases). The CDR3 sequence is CASSSIGGGYSNQPQHF. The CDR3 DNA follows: TGTGCCAGTAGTTCGATCGGGGGCGGGTACAGCAATCAGCCCCAGCATTTT.